Listed below are T cell receptor beta chains from one sample, sequenced in a study of human T cells and chemical hapten exposure. TCRdb fed the 5' RACE reads into MiXCR, producing one record per CDR3 protein. The profile shows under 150,000 distinct CDR3 sequences, around 20% of them singletons. The receptors were gathered from a human donor in good health. Each CDR3 is given with its conserved first and last residue. A D gene is named only where the DNA matches it firmly.

d_gene: TRBD1; v_gene: TRBV7-9; CDR3aa: CASSFPGQGNEKLFF
d_gene: -; v_gene: TRBV18; CDR3aa: CASSTGISLAQSPQHF
d_gene: -; v_gene: TRBV11-2; CDR3aa: CASSLADGRGETQYF
d_gene: -; v_gene: TRBV25-1; CDR3aa: CASSEYPGYGYTF
d_gene: -; v_gene: TRBV28; CDR3aa: CASSSGYQPQHF
d_gene: -; v_gene: TRBV14; CDR3aa: CASSPTRRGSTGELFF
d_gene: -; v_gene: TRBV28; CDR3aa: CAIHGGRSYEQYF
d_gene: -; v_gene: TRBV13; CDR3aa: CASSLPRGGTDTQYF
d_gene: -; v_gene: TRBV29-1; CDR3aa: CSVEDLRRLGTEAFF
d_gene: -; v_gene: TRBV20-1; CDR3aa: CSALGLGFQQTEAFF
d_gene: -; v_gene: TRBV27; CDR3aa: CASRQATFQPQHF
d_gene: TRBD1; v_gene: TRBV7-2; CDR3aa: CASSPGQANQPQHF
d_gene: TRBD1; v_gene: TRBV5-4; CDR3aa: CASSLPGQGSGELFF
d_gene: TRBD2; v_gene: TRBV7-2; CDR3aa: CASSLGTSGRAYEQYF
d_gene: TRBD1; v_gene: TRBV11-2; CDR3aa: CASSPPRTGISYEQYF
d_gene: TRBD1; v_gene: TRBV5-1; CDR3aa: CASSSGTGLNTEAFF
d_gene: -; v_gene: TRBV12-5; CDR3aa: CASGLVRGRPNTGELFF
d_gene: -; v_gene: TRBV20-1; CDR3aa: CSARPGNTEAFF